Below, 26 T cell receptor beta chains from the same sample are listed, as sequenced in a study of blood T cell repertoires in COVID-19. Sequencing used immunoSEQ multiplex PCR; TCRdb keeps in-frame clones, though not all of them. The sample carries over 120,000 clones, less than 80% recorded once. The specimen sequenced was peripheral blood. The receptors originated from an elderly woman with active or convalescent COVID-19.

This clone was observed a few times. The J gene is TRBJ2-5, the V gene TRBV27; 11 nucleotides match TRBD1. The CDR3 sequence is 14 residues long. The germline CDR1 and CDR2 sequences are MNHEY and SMNVEV (reference sequence). Trimming at V came to 6 bases and at J to 3 bases, leaving 3 bases not matched to a gene. The CDR3 spells CASRPGQGEETQYF. The CDR3 region has the DNA TGTGCCAGCAGGCCGGGACAGGGGGAAGAGACCCAGTACTTC.

In nucleotides, the CDR3 is TGTGCCAGCAGCAAAAGGTCCCTAACTGTACAGACCTACGAGCAGTACTTC. This gives the protein CASSKRSLTVQTYEQYF. This chain connects TRBV21-1 to TRBJ2-7; TRBD1 is the table's D call, not checked against the DNA. TRBV21-1 represents a pseudogene. This CDR3 has 17 amino acids.

The table lists this clone with a few counts. The rearrangement links TRBV5-4 to TRBJ2-2; D may be TRBD1 (5 bases). V lost 3 bases to trimming and J lost 6 bases, with 12 bases between them. There are 14 residues in the CDR3. CDR1 and CDR2 from the germline V gene are SGHNT and YYREEE (reference sequence). CDR3 DNA sequence: TGTGCCAGCAGCTCAGGGCTCCGGGCCGGGGAGCTGTTTTTT. It translates to CASSSGLRAGELFF.

This chain joins TRBV28 and TRBJ1-3; D may be TRBD1 (6 bases). CDR1 is MDHEN and CDR2 is SYDVKM in the germline V gene. The CDR3 is 14 amino acids. V was trimmed by 2 bases and J by 1 base, leaving 6 bases between them. CDR3 nucleotides: TGTGCCAGCAGTTTAACAGGGTCTGGAAACACCATATATTTT. This sequence encodes CASSLTGSGNTIYF.

This chain joins TRBV7-3 and TRBJ2-5; D might be TRBD1 (6 bases). V was trimmed by 1 base and J by 0 bases, leaving 9 bases between them. The CDR3 has 15 residues. Germline CDR1 and CDR2: SGHTA and FQGTGA. Here the CDR3 DNA reads TGTGCCAGCAGCTTAATCGGGACAAACCAAGAGACCCAGTACTTC. Its protein product is CASSLIGTNQETQYF. Complete variable domain (other parts from reference TRBV7-3 and TRBJ2-5): GAGVSQTPSNKVTEKGKYVELRCDPISGHTALYWYRQSLGQGPEFLIYFQGTGAADDSGLPNDRFFAVRPEGSVSTLKIQRTERGDSAVYLCASSLIGTNQETQYFGPGTRLLVL.

The CDR3 loop is CASTSQGLSQPRRPTDTQYF. The CDR3 DNA follows: TGTGCCAGCACGTCACAGGGTTTATCCCAGCCCCGAAGGCCCACAGATACGCAGTATTTT. V gene TRBV28 combines with J gene TRBJ2-3, with a weak D call TRBD1 (6 bases). V was pared by 7 bases and J by 2 bases, with 31 bases between. The CDR3 is 20 residues long. CDR1 and CDR2 (germline): MDHEN, SYDVKM.

This sequence joins TRBV12-5 and TRBJ1-4, with 7 bases identical to TRBD1. The length of the CDR3 is 16 residues. Trimming took 2 bases from V and 4 from J; bases not matched to a gene: 7. The germline V gene encodes CDR1 LGHNT and CDR2 FRNRAP. The CDR3 sequence: CASGLPWDSLNEKLFF. The DNA for the CDR3 is TGTGCTAGTGGTTTGCCCTGGGACAGCCTTAATGAAAAACTGTTTTTT.

This sequence joins TRBV16 and TRBJ2-1, with D possibly matching TRBD2 (5 bases). CDR1 is KGHSY, CDR2 FQNENV, per germline. V lost 0 bases and J 1 base, leaving 7 bases between the germline ends. This CDR3 comprises 15 residues. Here the CDR3 reads CASSQSRGSYNEQFF. Here the CDR3 DNA reads TGTGCCAGCAGCCAATCCCGGGGTTCCTACAATGAGCAGTTCTTC.

V and J are TRBV25-1 and TRBJ2-2; D is perhaps TRBD2 (6 bases). The CDR3 has 15 amino acids. V gave up 4 bases and J gave up 3 bases, with 12 bases separating them. Germline V gene data show CDR1 as MGHDK and CDR2 as SYGVNS. Here the CDR3 reads CASSGIGGYTGELFF. DNA of the CDR3: TGTGCCAGCAGTGGTATCGGGGGTTACACCGGGGAGCTGTTTTTT.

The chain links TRBV14 to TRBJ2-2, with D hard to call. This CDR3 has 13 residues. Per the germline V gene, CDR1 is SGHDN and CDR2 is FVKESK. Between the trimmed V and J ends, which lost 1 base and 4 bases, there was a span of 4 bases. The CDR3 protein is CASSQGGTGELFF. CDR3 DNA: TGTGCCAGCAGCCAAGGAGGCACCGGGGAGCTGTTTTTT.

The V and J genes are TRBV7-8 and TRBJ2-1; D call uncertain. Trimming stripped 2 bases from V and 9 bases from J, with 5 bases between. The CDR3 consists of 11 residues. The germline CDR1 and CDR2 sequences are SGHVS and FQNEAQ. The CDR3: CASSLFSEQFF. DNA for the CDR3: TGTGCCAGCAGCTTATTCTCTGAGCAGTTCTTC.

The chain recombines TRBV5-1 with TRBJ2-3; TRBD2 agrees at 8 bases. The CDR3 runs 14 residues. The V gene end was trimmed by 5 bases and the J gene end by 6 bases; junction bases not matched to a gene: 8. The germline V gene has CDR1 SGHRS and CDR2 YFSETQ. The CDR3 DNA reads as TGCGCCAGCAGTCTCGGGGGGGCGCCGGATACGCAGTATTTT. This codes for CASSLGGAPDTQYF. Together with reference TRBV5-1 and TRBJ2-3, the CDR3 gives the full variable domain: KAGVTQTPRYLIKTRGQQVTLSCSPISGHRSVSWYQQTPGQGLQFLFEYFSETQRNKGNFPGRFSGRQFSNSRSEMNVSTLELGDSALYLCASSLGGAPDTQYFGPGTRLTVL.

This clone was counted once. CDR3 nucleotides: TGTGCCAGCAGGAACAGGGGAACTGGAAACACCATATATTTT. Translation gives CASRNRGTGNTIYF. The genes are TRBV21-1 and TRBJ1-3; the table assigns TRBD1, which was not confirmed against the DNA. TRBV21-1 is a recognized pseudogene. The CDR3 covers 14 residues.

J is TRBJ2-7 and V is TRBV11-1; 7 nucleotides line up with TRBD1. CDR1 is SGHAT, CDR2 FQDESV, per germline (reference sequence). V lost 3 bases, J lost 5 bases, and 4 bases stayed unmatched. The CDR3 is made up of 13 amino acids. Here the CDR3 reads CASSFGTAHEQYF. CDR3 nucleotides: TGTGCCAGCAGCTTCGGGACAGCCCACGAGCAGTACTTC.

This chain links TRBV11-2 with TRBJ1-4, with D possibly being TRBD1 (6 bases). The V end was cut by 7 bases, the J end by 3 bases, with 9 bases between. Germline CDR1 and CDR2: SGHAT and FQNNGV. CDR3 length: 13 amino acids. CDR3 in amino acids: CASKGQANEKLFF. DNA of the CDR3: TGTGCCAGCAAGGGACAAGCTAATGAAAAACTGTTTTTT.

This chain joins TRBV30 and TRBJ1-3; TRBD1 matches 9 bases. J lost 4 bases, V lost 3 bases, and 4 bases had no gene match. This CDR3 has 14 residues. CDR1 GTSNPN and CDR2 SVGIG come from the germline V gene (reference sequence). This chain's CDR3 is CAWSLGQGGNTIYF. The DNA of the CDR3 is TGTGCCTGGAGCCTGGGACAGGGAGGAAACACCATATATTTT.

This clone was detected a few times. V is TRBV19 and J is TRBJ2-1, with D maybe TRBD2 (6 bases). Germline lookup yields CDR1 LNHDA and CDR2 SQIVND (reference sequence). This CDR3 is 14 amino acids long. V was shortened by 4 bases and J by 2 bases, with 9 bases between the two germline ends. DNA for the CDR3: TGTGCCAGTAGTACTTGGGGGGCCTACAATGAGCAGTTCTTC. The encoded protein is CASSTWGAYNEQFF. The variable domain in full, completed from reference TRBV19 and TRBJ2-1, reads DGGITQSPKYLFRKEGQNVTLSCEQNLNHDAMYWYRQDPGQGLRLIYYSQIVNDFQKGDIAEGYSVSREKKESFPLTVTSAQKNPTAFYLCASSTWGAYNEQFFGPGTRLTVL.

V is TRBV5-1 and J is TRBJ2-7; possible D gene TRBD1, 6 bases. V was clipped by 4 bases and J by 6 bases, with 11 bases between them. CDR3 length: 12 amino acids. Germline V gene data show CDR1 as SGHRS and CDR2 as YFSETQ. The CDR3 sequence: CASSKDSAEQYF. The DNA of the CDR3 is TGCGCCAGCAGCAAGGACAGTGCCGAGCAGTACTTC.

The chain employs TRBV7-2 and TRBJ2-1; 9 nucleotides agree with TRBD1. The length of the CDR3 is 16 residues. The germline gives CDR1 SGHTA, CDR2 FQGNSA. The V and J ends lost 6 bases and 1 base, in that order; junction bases with no gene match: 7. The CDR3 DNA sequence: TGTGCCAGCAGGCCTCCGGGACAGGGATCCTACAATGAGCAGTTCTTC. Its translation is CASRPPGQGSYNEQFF.

This chain joins TRBV5-5 and TRBJ1-4, with D perhaps matching TRBD1 (5 bases). Germline V lookup: CDR1 SGHKS, CDR2 YYEKEE (reference sequence). This CDR3 contains 14 residues. V was trimmed by 3 bases and J by 2 bases, leaving 8 bases between them. The CDR3 loop reads CASSSKGTNEKLFF. CDR3 nucleotide sequence: TGTGCCAGCAGCTCGAAGGGGACTAATGAAAAACTGTTTTTT.

V is TRBV5-1 and J is TRBJ1-2; tentatively, D is TRBD1 (6 bases). The CDR3 spans 14 residues. Germline V gene sequence: CDR1 SGHRS, CDR2 YFSETQ. V was cut by 3 bases and J by 6 bases, with 15 bases left in between. CDR3: CASSYRDNFNGYTF. CDR3 DNA: TGCGCCAGCAGCTACAGGGACAACTTTAATGGCTACACCTTC.

This chain joins TRBV9 and TRBJ2-3; 7 bases map to TRBD1. Trimming took 4 bases from V and 2 from J; bases not matched to a gene: 13. Germline V CDR1 and CDR2: SGDLS, YYNGEE. The CDR3 has 17 amino acids. The CDR3, as DNA: TGTGCCAGCAGCCCTAGACAGGGTCTGGGGGTCACAGATACGCAGTATTTT. It codes for CASSPRQGLGVTDTQYF.

This chain connects TRBV7-8 to TRBJ1-5, with D perhaps TRBD1 (5 bases). V lost 5 bases and J 7 bases, leaving 18 bases between the germline ends. Germline V lookup: CDR1 SGHVS, CDR2 FQNEAQ. The CDR3 is 15 amino acids. Here the CDR3 reads CASSPRGGVTQPQHF. The CDR3 nucleotides read TGTGCCAGCAGCCCCCGTGGGGGGGTCACCCAGCCCCAGCATTTT.

CDR3 loop: CASSNIALSYEQYF. The CDR3 bases are TGTGCCAGCAGCAATATAGCGCTCTCCTACGAGCAGTACTTC. This chain connects TRBV5-4 to TRBJ2-7, with D perhaps TRBD2 (5 bases). Germline CDR1 is SGHNT and CDR2 is YYREEE (reference sequence). This CDR3 has 14 residues. V lost 4 bases, J lost 0 bases, and 11 bases lay in between. Full variable domain (missing parts from reference TRBV5-4 and TRBJ2-7): ETGVTQSPTHLIKTRGQQVTLRCSSQSGHNTVSWYQQALGQGPQFIFQYYREEENGRGNFPPRFSGLQFPNYSSELNVNALELDDSALYLCASSNIALSYEQYFGPGTRLTVT.

This chain uses TRBV20-1 with TRBJ2-5, with TRBD2 matching over 14 bases. Trimming took 3 bases from V and 13 from J; bases not matched to a gene: 10. Germline CDR1 reads DFQATT; CDR2 reads SNEGSKA (reference sequence). This CDR3 region has 14 residues. CDR3 residues: CSASRGLAGGGSYF. In nucleotides, the CDR3 is TGCAGTGCTAGTAGAGGACTAGCGGGGGGCGGGTCGTACTTC.

The rearrangement links TRBV2 to TRBJ1-1; D gene unclear. Trimming took 10 bases from V and 6 from J, leaving 18 bases between them. Germline assignment: CDR1 SNHLY and CDR2 FYNNEI. This CDR3 has 13 residues. The CDR3 sequence is CATSPGRNAEAFF. The CDR3 bases are TGTGCCACTTCACCTGGCCGTAATGCTGAAGCTTTCTTT.